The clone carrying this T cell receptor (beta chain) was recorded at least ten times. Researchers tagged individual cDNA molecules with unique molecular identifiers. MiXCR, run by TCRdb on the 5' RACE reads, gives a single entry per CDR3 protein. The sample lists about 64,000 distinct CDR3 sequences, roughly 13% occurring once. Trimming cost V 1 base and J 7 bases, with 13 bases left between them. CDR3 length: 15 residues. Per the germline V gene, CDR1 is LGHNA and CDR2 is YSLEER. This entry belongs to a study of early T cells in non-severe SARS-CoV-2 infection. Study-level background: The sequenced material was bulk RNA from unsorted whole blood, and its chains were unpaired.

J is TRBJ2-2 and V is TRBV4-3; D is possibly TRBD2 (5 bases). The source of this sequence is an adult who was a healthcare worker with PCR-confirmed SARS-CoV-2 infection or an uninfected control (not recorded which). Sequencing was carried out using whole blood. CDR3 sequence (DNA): TGCGCCAGCAGCCAAGGGACTGGCAGGATCGGGGAGCTGTTTTTT. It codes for CASSQGTGRIGELFF.